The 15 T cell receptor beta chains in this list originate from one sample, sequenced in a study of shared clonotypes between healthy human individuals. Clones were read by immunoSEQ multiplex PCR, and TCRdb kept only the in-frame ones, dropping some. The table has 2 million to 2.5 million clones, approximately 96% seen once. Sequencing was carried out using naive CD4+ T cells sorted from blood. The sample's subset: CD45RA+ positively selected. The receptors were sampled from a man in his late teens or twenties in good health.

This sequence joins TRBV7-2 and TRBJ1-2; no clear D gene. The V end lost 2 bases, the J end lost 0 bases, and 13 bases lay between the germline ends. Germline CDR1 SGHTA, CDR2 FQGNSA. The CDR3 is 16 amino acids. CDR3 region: CASSLRVGISNYGYTF. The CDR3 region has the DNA TGTGCCAGCAGCTTACGAGTAGGGATTTCTAACTATGGCTACACCTTC.

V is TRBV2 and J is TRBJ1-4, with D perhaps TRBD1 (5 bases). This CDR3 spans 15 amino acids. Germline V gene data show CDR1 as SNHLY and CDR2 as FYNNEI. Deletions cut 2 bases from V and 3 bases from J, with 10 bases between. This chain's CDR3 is CASSEKRGSNEKLFF. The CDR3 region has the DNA TGTGCCAGCAGTGAAAAAAGGGGCTCTAATGAAAAACTGTTTTTT.

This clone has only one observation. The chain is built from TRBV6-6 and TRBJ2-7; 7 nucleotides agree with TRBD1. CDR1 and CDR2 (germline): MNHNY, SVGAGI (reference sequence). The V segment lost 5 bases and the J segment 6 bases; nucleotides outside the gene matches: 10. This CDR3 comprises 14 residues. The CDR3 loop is CASSNPTGASEQYF. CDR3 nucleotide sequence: TGTGCCAGCAGTAACCCCACAGGGGCCAGCGAGCAGTACTTC.

DNA for the CDR3: TGTGCCAGCAGTGGGCGGCAGGGGAGTCAGCCCCAGCATTTT. Translating it yields CASSGRQGSQPQHF. The chain is built from TRBV2 and TRBJ1-5; D might be TRBD1 (6 bases). This CDR3 contains 14 residues. The germline CDR1 and CDR2 sequences are SNHLY and FYNNEI. V was shortened by 4 bases and J by 6 bases, with 13 bases between the two germline ends.

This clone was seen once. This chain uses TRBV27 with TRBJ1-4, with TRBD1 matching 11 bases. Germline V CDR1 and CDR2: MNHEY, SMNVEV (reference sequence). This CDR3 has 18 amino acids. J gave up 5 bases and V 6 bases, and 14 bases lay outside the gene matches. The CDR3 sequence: CASRSLSGTGGLNEKLFF. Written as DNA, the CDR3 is TGTGCCAGCAGATCCCTCTCCGGGACAGGGGGTCTGAATGAAAAACTGTTTTTT. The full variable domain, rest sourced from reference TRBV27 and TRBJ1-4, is EAQVTQNPRYLITVTGKKLTVTCSQNMNHEYMSWYRQDPGLGLRQIYYSMNVEVTDKGDVPEGYKVSRKEKRNFPLILESPSPNQTSLYFCASRSLSGTGGLNEKLFFGSGTQLSVL.

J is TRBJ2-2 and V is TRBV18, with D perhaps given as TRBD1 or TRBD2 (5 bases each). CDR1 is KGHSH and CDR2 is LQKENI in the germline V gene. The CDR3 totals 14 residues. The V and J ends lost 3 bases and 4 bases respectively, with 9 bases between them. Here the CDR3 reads CASSPDGATGELFF. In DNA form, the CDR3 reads TGTGCCAGCTCACCGGACGGGGCCACCGGGGAGCTGTTTTTT.

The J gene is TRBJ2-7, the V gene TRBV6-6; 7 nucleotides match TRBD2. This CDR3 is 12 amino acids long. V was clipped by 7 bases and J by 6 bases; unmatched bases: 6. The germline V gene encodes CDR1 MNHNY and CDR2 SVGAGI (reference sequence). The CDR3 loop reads CASTYGEGEQYF. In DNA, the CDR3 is TGTGCCAGCACCTACGGGGAGGGCGAGCAGTACTTC.

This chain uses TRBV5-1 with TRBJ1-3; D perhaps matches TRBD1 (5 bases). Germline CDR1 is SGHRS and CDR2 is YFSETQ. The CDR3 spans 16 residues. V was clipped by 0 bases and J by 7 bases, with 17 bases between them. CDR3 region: CASSLAPGPGLNTIYF. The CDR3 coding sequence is TGCGCCAGCAGCTTGGCTCCGGGACCTGGGTTGAACACCATATATTTT.

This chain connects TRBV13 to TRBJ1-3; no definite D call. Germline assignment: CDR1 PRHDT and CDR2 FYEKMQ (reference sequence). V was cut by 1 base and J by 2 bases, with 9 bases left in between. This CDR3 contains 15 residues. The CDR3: CASSLVGKPGNTIYF. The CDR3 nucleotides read TGTGCCAGCAGCTTAGTCGGAAAACCTGGAAACACCATATATTTT. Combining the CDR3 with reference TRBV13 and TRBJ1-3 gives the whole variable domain AAGVIQSPRHLIKEKRETATLKCYPIPRHDTVYWYQQGPGQDPQFLISFYEKMQSDKGSIPDRFSAQQFSDYHSELNMSSLELGDSALYFCASSLVGKPGNTIYFGEGSWLTVV.

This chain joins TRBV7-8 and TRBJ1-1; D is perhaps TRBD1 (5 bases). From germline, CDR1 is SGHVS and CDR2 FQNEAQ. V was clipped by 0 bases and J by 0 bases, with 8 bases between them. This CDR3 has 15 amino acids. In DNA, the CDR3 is TGTGCCAGCAGCTTAGCTGACAGATTGAACACTGAAGCTTTCTTT. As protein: CASSLADRLNTEAFF.

This chain's CDR3 is CAFARGGSSYEQYF. CDR3 sequence (DNA): TGTGCCTTCGCTCGAGGGGGCAGCTCCTACGAGCAGTACTTC. The chain recombines TRBV9 with TRBJ2-7; the match to TRBD1 covers 7 bases. Germline lookup yields CDR1 SGDLS and CDR2 YYNGEE. The V and J ends lost 10 bases and 0 bases, in that order; junction bases with no gene match: 10. This CDR3 is 14 amino acids long.

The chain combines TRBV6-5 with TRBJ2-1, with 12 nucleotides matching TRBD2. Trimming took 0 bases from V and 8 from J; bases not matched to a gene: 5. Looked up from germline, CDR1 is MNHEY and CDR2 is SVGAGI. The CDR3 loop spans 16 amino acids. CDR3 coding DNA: TGTGCCAGCAGTTACTCCCCCCTAGCGGGAGGGGATGAGCAGTTCTTC. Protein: CASSYSPLAGGDEQFF.

CDR3 sequence: CASSPVDAYNEQFF. The CDR3 DNA reads as TGCGCCAGCAGCCCCGTAGATGCCTACAATGAGCAGTTCTTC. The genes are TRBV4-1 and TRBJ2-1; D remains unclear. CDR1 is MGHRA and CDR2 is YSYEKL in the germline V gene. Trimming stripped 4 bases from V and 2 bases from J, with 9 bases between. The CDR3 is 14 residues long.

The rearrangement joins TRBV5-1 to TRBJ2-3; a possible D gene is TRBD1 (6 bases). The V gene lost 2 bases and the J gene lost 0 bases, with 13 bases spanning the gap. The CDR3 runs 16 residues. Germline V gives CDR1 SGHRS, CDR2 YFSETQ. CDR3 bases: TGCGCCAGCAGCTTTACAGGACAGTGGAGCACAGATACGCAGTATTTT. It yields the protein CASSFTGQWSTDTQYF. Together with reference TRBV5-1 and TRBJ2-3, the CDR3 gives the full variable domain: KAGVTQTPRYLIKTRGQQVTLSCSPISGHRSVSWYQQTPGQGLQFLFEYFSETQRNKGNFPGRFSGRQFSNSRSEMNVSTLELGDSALYLCASSFTGQWSTDTQYFGPGTRLTVL.

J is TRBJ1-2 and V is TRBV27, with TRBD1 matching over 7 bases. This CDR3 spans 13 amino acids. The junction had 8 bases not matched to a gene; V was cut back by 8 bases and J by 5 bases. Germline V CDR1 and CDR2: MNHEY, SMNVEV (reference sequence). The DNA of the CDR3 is TGTGCCAGCGGACTGACAGGGAGTTATGGCTACACCTTC. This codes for CASGLTGSYGYTF.